This section outlines one T cell receptor (beta chain) sequence together with its context. Its antigen is undetermined. This sample stems from a study of chemoradiotherapy in HPV16-positive cancers. Study in general: Functional T-cell assays on a couple of HPV16-positive patients' cells defined candidate HPV-specific clones and common TCR motifs. Findings and limits, study-wide: During treatment, candidate HPV-specific clones and E7-related motifs expanded in tumor. Only a couple of HPV16-positive patients supplied the functional HPV-specificity definition.

Data came from immunoSEQ multiplex PCR; TCRdb stores just in-frame clones and leaves some out. The table records thousands of clones, 90% of them present only once. Repertoires were sampled repeatedly during chemoradiotherapy. The sequence was collected from a human donor with HPV-associated anogenital cancer. This sample comprised tumor tissue, obtained from a patient who underwent chemoradiotherapy.

Here the CDR3 DNA reads TGTGCCAGCAGCTTGACTTTGGACAGCACTGGGGCCAACGTCCTGACTTTC. It is translated as CASSLTLDSTGANVLTF. The V and J genes are TRBV5-5 and TRBJ2-6, with D perhaps matching TRBD1 (6 bases). CDR1 and CDR2 from the germline V gene are SGHKS and YYEKEE (reference sequence). This CDR3 is 17 amino acids long. V shed 1 base and J shed 2 bases, with 13 bases lying between them. The full variable domain, its missing parts supplied by reference TRBV5-5 and TRBJ2-6, is DAGVTQSPTHLIKTRGQQVTLRCSPISGHKSVSWYQQVLGQGPQFIFQYYEKEERGRGNFPDRFSARQFPNYSSELNVNALLLGDSALYLCASSLTLDSTGANVLTFGAGSRLTVL.